This T cell receptor beta chain was observed in a study of cytomegalovirus exposure and HLA in healthy donors (dated by TCRdb to about 2017). Study-wide context: An earlier analysis of 587 of the donors reported 250 to 350 Gb of sequence data and some 120 million unique TCR beta sequences from some 180 million T cells. A later genetic analysis took genome-wide SNP genotypes for about three fifths of the roughly 700 donors and used that subset as a discovery cohort. Roughly 5 DR-DQ haplotypes were handled as single units for association and clustering, since linkage in the cohort was strong. The aim of the study was to test whether cataloging public T cell receptors could identify signatures of past pathogen exposure. An early release that covered fewer than 750 HLA-typed donors contained approximately 300 gigabases of sequencing data and roughly 84 million unique TCR sequences. The number of donors typed differed by locus, with about 629-630 for A, B, C, DRB1 and DQB1, over 500 for DQA1, some 570 for DPA1, and approximately 470 for DPB1. High-throughput TCR immunosequencing, statistical association of individual TCRs with disease status, and machine learning were combined to predict cytomegalovirus infection status. In an earlier analysis of around 540 of the donors, high-throughput TCR beta sequencing was used to judge whether each TCR beta V gene segment behaved as functional or pseudogenic. Class I and class II HLA loci were covered by the typing at four-digit resolution. Across some 400 genotyped donors of the cohort, an average of about 240,000 unique TCR beta nucleotide sequences per donor were sequenced, and approximately 19% of those sequences were non-productive. Every discovery cohort repertoire had been produced on one sequencing platform. To study patterns of TCR occurrence, a later analysis re-analyzed previously published TCR beta repertoires from 650 to 750 donors and added high-resolution HLA genotyping. Among the roughly 390 genotyped donors, 75% to 90% belonged to the genetic ancestry cluster associated with self-reported Caucasian donors. Along with the roughly 670-subject first cohort, a separate validation cohort of around 120 different subjects was used. Rather than using new phenotypic data, the later analysis identified candidate immune exposures from TCR beta sequences and from how often those sequences occurred across donors. Donor age, sex, ethnicity and CMV serostatus were collected together with the repertoire data. The study used immunosequencing to profile the T cell repertoires of 666 subjects and linked those repertoires to cytomegalovirus serostatus.

The cohort was made up of approximately 670 healthy bone marrow donors. All cohort members were sampled while nominally healthy, although unrecorded immune exposures were likely present. The donor tested CMV seropositive and was one of the 289 seropositive cohort members. A peripheral blood sample was provided by each donor, and peripheral blood mononuclear cells were used for TCR beta sequencing. Genomic DNA extraction from the blood cell samples was performed with the Qiagen DNeasy Blood Extraction Kit. The full study reports these points: The cohort was sequenced for TCR beta chains only, and without alpha or paired-chain data the features that could be detected were limited. Because HLA typing was unavailable for some donors at each locus, only the typed subset was used in association tests. In a later genetic analysis, a missense DCLRE1C variant was associated with V-gene and J-gene trimming of TCR beta chains, and the association was replicated in an independent cohort. Broadly in line with IMGT annotations, most TCR beta V segments showed up in productive rearrangements about 87% or about 30% of the time in an earlier analysis of several hundred of the donors. Compared with equally common non-associated chains, HLA-associated TCR beta chains in a later analysis were more clonally expanded and had lower generation probabilities. In a later analysis, the rate of TCR association differed among HLA loci, with DRB1 alleles having the most associated TCRs and HLA-C alleles having the fewest. The study listed 170 or so TCR beta chains as associated with cytomegalovirus. A further reported finding was that TCR beta sequences accurately predicted the HLA-A and HLA-B alleles for most subjects in the first cohort. At a false discovery rate of 0.05, a later analysis linked 16,000 or so TCR beta sequences to specific HLA alleles. Cytomegalovirus status was reported to be diagnosed by the classifier with high specificity and sensitivity in both the original and validation cohorts. According to a later genetic analysis, donors in an Asian-associated ancestry cluster had fewer N-insertions in productive TCRs than the roughly 670-donor mean. It was suggested by the authors that the approach could potentially be generalized to other disease states and immunological phenotypes. Linkage disequilibrium might explain the correlated functional status among segregating V segments, but an unknown experimental factor could not be ruled out. CMV serostatus was the only immune exposure information available for the cohort. When HLA alleles, especially DR and DQ, strongly co-occurred, TCR associations were difficult to assign to individual alleles. The sequencing pipeline was judged likely to have produced a cluster of highly shared sequence variants as a technical artifact. Presence/absence analyses assumed roughly uniform sequencing depth across donors, an assumption that may not hold. Most TCR sequences were seen in very few donors, while some public TCRs were found in many individuals. Because counts were too low, about 15 rarely observed V segments, including chromosome 9 orphons, were left out of the earlier analysis of approximately 580 of the donors. A few of the identified cytomegalovirus-associated TCR beta chains were confirmed in vitro to be specific for cytomegalovirus antigens. In a later analysis, most CMV-associated TCR beta chains were found to appear HLA-restricted, with HLA associations seemingly driven largely by CMV exposure. According to a later analysis, parvovirus B19, influenza, CMV and Epstein-Barr virus appeared linked to several top co-occurrence clusters.

The library was obtained by the immunoSEQ multiplex PCR assay. The multiplex PCR relied on a mix of 60 forward primers for TCR Vbeta segments and 13 reverse primers for TCR Jbeta segments. The CDR3 region of rearranged TCR beta genes was amplified from genomic DNA by a multiplex PCR assay. Amplified TCR beta libraries were sequenced as 87-base-pair reads on the Illumina HiSeq System. As for the original processing: A later analysis counted tens of millions of unique TCR beta chains across the 666 repertoires, and some 12 million of these chains were shared by at least two donors. Raw reads were error-corrected and collapsed into unique sequences with a nearest-neighbor algorithm that merged closely related sequences to remove PCR and sequencing errors. V, D and J gene segments were assigned by aligning CDR3 sequences to IMGT reference sequences. For a sequence to be retained, a match of at least six nucleotides was required to both a V gene segment and a J gene segment. A rearrangement was called productive if the CDR3 had no stop codons and remained in frame with V and J, and every other rearrangement was called non-productive. CDR3 was defined by IMGT convention, running from the second conserved V-encoded cysteine to the conserved J-encoded phenylalanine. The earlier analysis of about 560 of the donors excluded any sequence lacking an unambiguous match to a single V gene segment. In an earlier analysis of 587 of the donors, V segments were called functional above 56.7% productive rearrangements and were called segregating when the between-donor standard deviation exceeded 5%. A statistical classification framework was developed to diagnose cytomegalovirus status using the catalog of TCR beta chain sequences. A later analysis assigned V and J genes by comparing TCR nucleotide sequences with IMGT/GENE-DB human TR gene sequences. In a later analysis, CDR3 sequences and most-parsimonious VDJ recombination scenarios were assigned using the TCRdist pipeline. A later analysis defined each TCR beta chain by its CDR3 amino acid sequence plus V-gene family, and excluded reads lacking a unique V-gene family. In a later analysis, several hundred highly shared, low-generation-probability nucleotide sequences were removed to address suspected cross-contamination and a sequencing artifact. In a later analysis, a clonal expansion index was calculated for each public chain from normalized within-repertoire ranks of inferred template counts. In a later analysis, generation probabilities were computed with a VDJ recombination model fitted to out-of-frame rearrangements, and the resulting probabilities were checked against IGoR. Hypergeometric tests were used in a later analysis to score TCR-TCR, TCR-HLA and TCR-CMV co-occurrence, with a repertoire-size bias correction applied to the TCR pairs. To estimate false discovery rates, a later analysis permuted the HLA or CMV assignments 20 times. In a later analysis, co-occurring TCRs were grouped using DBSCAN, with TCRdist sequence similarity added in when clustering inside HLA-allele-positive subsets. Co-occurrence clustering excluded repertoires with fewer than 30,000 or more than 120,000 public chains, plus five with anomalous nucleotide sharing. The table comes from immuneACCESS by way of TCRdb, which keeps in-frame sequences with V and J called. Part of the clones is missing from these tables; in studies checked, under half for an unresolved V gene and the rest for unknown reasons. The V and J calls and clone size were taken over from that table, and D and trimming were inferred from the DNA. A total of around 140,000 clones appear in this sample, roughly 9% of them only once. The top ten clones comprise about 6.7% of the sample.

Concerning this clone itself: This clone's antigen is unknown. Its ends do not fully match the called genes, so a read error is possible.

Sequencing input: PBMCs. The source is a woman in her forties in good health and CMV-seropositive.

CDR3 region: CASTDSEGCTF. The nucleotide sequence reads TGTGCCAGCACGGACAGCGAGGGCTGCACCTTC. The V and J genes are TRBV6-5 and TRBJ1-2; the best D guess is TRBD1, with 6 bases matching. Sequences MNHEY (CDR1) and SVGAGI (CDR2) are obtained from the germline V gene. Its CDR3 holds 11 amino acids, cysteine through phenylalanine. CDR3 DNA only is kept here, 33 bases in frame from base 1.